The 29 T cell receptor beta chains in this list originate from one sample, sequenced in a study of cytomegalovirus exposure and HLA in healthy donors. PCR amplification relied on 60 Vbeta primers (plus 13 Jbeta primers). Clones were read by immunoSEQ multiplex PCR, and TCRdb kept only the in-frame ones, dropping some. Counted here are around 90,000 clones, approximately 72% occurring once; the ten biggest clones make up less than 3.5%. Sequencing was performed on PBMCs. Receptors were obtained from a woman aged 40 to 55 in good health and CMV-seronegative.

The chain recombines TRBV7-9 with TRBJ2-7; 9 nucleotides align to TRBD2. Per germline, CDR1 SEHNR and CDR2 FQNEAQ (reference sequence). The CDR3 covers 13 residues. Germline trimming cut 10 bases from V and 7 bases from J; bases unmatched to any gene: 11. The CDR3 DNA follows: TGTGCCACCCTAGCGGGGTCTGGGGGTGAGCAGTACTTC. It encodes CATLAGSGGEQYF.

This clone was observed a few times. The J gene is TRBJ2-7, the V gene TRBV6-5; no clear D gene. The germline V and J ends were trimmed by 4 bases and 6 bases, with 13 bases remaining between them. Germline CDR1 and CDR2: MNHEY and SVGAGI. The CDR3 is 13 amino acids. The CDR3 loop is CASSLDVTGEQYF. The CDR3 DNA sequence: TGTGCCAGCAGTTTAGACGTGACGGGCGAGCAGTACTTC.

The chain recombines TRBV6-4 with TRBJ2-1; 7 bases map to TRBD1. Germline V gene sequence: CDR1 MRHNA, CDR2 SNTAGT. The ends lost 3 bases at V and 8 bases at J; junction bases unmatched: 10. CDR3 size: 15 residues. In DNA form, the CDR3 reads TGTGCCAGCAGTGAGCGGACAGGTGGTAAGGATGAGCAGTTCTTC. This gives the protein CASSERTGGKDEQFF.

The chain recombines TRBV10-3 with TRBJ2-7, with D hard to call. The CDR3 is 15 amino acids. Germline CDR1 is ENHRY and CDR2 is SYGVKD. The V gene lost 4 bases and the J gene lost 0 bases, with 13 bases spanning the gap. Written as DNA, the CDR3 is TGTGCCATCAGTGTATCAGGTTCCTTCTCCTACGAGCAGTACTTC. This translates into CAISVSGSFSYEQYF.

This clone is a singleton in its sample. DNA for the CDR3: TGTGCCACGCACAGGGGGGGATGGCAGCCCCAGCATTTT. This translates into CATHRGGWQPQHF. The V and J genes are TRBV19 and TRBJ1-5; TRBD1 matches 8 bases. Trimming took 10 bases from V and 7 from J; bases not matched to a gene: 9. The germline V gene has CDR1 LNHDA and CDR2 SQIVND (reference sequence). The CDR3 is 13 residues long. The whole variable domain, filled in from reference TRBV19 and TRBJ1-5, reads DGGITQSPKYLFRKEGQNVTLSCEQNLNHDAMYWYRQDPGQGLRLIYYSQIVNDFQKGDIAEGYSVSREKKESFPLTVTSAQKNPTAFYLCATHRGGWQPQHFGDGTRLSIL.

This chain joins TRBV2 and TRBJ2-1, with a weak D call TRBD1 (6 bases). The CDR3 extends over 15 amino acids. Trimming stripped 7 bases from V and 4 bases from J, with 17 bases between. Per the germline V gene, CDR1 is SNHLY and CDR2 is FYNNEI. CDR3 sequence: CASITYQGTYNEQFF. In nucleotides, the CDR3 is TGTGCCAGCATCACGTATCAGGGGACATACAATGAGCAGTTCTTC.

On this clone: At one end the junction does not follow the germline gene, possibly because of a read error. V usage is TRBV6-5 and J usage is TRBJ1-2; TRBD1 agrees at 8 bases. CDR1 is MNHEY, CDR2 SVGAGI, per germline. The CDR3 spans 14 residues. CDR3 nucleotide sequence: TGTGCCAACAGTTACTCTCGGACAGGGAGAGGCTACACCTTC. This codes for CANSYSRTGRGYTF.

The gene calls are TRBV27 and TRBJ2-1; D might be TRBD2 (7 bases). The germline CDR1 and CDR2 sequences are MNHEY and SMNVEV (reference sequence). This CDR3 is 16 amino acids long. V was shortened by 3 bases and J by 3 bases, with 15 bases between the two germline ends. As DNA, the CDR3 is TGTGCCAGCAGTTTCAGGGGAGGGGGACACTACAATGAGCAGTTCTTC. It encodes CASSFRGGGHYNEQFF.

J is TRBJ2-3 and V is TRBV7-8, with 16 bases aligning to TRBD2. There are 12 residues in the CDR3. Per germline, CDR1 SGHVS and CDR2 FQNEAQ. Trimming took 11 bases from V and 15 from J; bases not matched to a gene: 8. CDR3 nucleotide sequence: TGTGCCGATGGGACTAGCGGGAGGGGGGAATATTTT. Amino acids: CADGTSGRGEYF.

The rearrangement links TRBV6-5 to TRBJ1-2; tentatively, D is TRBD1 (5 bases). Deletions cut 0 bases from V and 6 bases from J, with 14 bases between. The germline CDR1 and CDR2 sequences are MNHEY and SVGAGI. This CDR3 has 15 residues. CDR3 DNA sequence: TGTGCCAGCAGTTACTCGAGCAGGGCCCAGAATGGCTACACCTTC. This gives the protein CASSYSSRAQNGYTF.

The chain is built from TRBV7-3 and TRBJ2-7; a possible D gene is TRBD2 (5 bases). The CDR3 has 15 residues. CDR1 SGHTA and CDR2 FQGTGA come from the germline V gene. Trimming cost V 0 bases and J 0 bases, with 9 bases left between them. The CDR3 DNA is TGTGCCAGCAGCTTAACCGCGGGCCACTCCTACGAGCAGTACTTC. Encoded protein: CASSLTAGHSYEQYF.

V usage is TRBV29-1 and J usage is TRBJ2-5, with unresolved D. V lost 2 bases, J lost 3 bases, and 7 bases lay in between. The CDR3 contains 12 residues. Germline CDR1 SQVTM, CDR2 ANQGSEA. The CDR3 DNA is TGCAGCGTTGAACCCGCGGAAGAGACCCAGTACTTC. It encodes CSVEPAEETQYF. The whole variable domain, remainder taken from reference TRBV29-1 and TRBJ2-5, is SAVISQKPSRDICQRGTSLTIQCQVDSQVTMMFWYRQQPGQSLTLIATANQGSEATYESGFVIDKFPISRPNLTFSTLTVSNMSPEDSSIYLCSVEPAEETQYFGPGTRLLVL.

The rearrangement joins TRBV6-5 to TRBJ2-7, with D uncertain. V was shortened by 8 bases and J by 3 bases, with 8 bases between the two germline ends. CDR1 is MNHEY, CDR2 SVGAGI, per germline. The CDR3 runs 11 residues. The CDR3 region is CASRSSYEQYF. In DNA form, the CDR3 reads TGTGCCAGCCGCTCTAGCTACGAGCAGTACTTC.

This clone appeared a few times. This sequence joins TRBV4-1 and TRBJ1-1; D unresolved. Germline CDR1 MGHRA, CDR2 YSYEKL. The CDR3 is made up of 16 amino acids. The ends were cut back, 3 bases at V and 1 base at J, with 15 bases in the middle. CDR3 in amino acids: CASSHSGAVGNTEAFF. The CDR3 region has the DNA TGCGCCAGCAGCCATTCCGGAGCGGTGGGGAACACTGAAGCTTTCTTT.

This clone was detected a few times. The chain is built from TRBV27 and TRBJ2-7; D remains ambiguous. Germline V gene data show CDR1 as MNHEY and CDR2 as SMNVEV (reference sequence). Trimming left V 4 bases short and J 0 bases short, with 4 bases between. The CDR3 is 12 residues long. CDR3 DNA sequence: TGTGCCAGCAGTTCGAGCTCCTACGAGCAGTACTTC. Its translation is CASSSSSYEQYF.

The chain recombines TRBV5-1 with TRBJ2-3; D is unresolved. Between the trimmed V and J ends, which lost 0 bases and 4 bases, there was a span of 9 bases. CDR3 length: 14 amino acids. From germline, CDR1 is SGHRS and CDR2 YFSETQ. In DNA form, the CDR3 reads TGCGCCAGCAGCTTGGGCCTGGCGGCAGATACGCAGTATTTT. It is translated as CASSLGLAADTQYF.

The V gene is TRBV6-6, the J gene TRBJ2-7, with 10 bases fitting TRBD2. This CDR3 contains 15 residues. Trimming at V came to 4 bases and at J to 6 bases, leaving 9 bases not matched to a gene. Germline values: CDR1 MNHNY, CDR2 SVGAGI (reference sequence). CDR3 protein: CASSSTGTSAFEQYF. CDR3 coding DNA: TGTGCCAGCAGTTCTACCGGGACTAGCGCTTTCGAGCAGTACTTC.

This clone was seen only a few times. The CDR3 region has the DNA TGCGCCAGCAGCTTGGAACTAGGGACACCTGAAGCTTTCTTT. This codes for CASSLELGTPEAFF. V usage is TRBV5-1 and J usage is TRBJ1-1, with a weak D call TRBD1 (6 bases). The CDR3 is made up of 14 amino acids. Trimming removed 0 bases at V and 6 bases at J, with 12 bases between. CDR1 SGHRS and CDR2 YFSETQ come from the germline V gene.

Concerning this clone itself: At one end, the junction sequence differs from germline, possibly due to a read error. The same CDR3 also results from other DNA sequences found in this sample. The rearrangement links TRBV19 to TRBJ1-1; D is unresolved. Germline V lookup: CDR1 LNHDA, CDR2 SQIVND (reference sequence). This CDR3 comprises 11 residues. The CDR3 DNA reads TGTGCTAGTAGCAGTAACACTGAAGCTTTCTTT. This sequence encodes CASSSNTEAFF.

The CDR3 DNA sequence: TGTGCCAGCAGTCCGAATCCGGGACTAGCGGGAGGGAGCTCCTACAATGAGCAGTTCTTC. This sequence encodes CASSPNPGLAGGSSYNEQFF. This chain joins TRBV28 and TRBJ2-1; 16 bases map to TRBD2. CDR3 length equals 20 residues. The germline gives CDR1 MDHEN, CDR2 SYDVKM. Unmatched junction bases numbered 10, after V lost 5 bases and J lost 0 bases.

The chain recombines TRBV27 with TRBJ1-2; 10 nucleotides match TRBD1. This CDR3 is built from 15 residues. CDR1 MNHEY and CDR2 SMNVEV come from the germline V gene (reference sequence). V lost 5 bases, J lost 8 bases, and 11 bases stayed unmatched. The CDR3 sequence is CASSILPGQGRGYTF. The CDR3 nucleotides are TGTGCCAGCAGTATCCTCCCGGGACAGGGGCGCGGCTACACCTTC.

CDR3 DNA: TGTGCCAGCAGAGCCTTATGGACAGGGGGCAATCAGCCCCAGCATTTT. It specifies CASRALWTGGNQPQHF. The gene calls are TRBV28 and TRBJ1-5; 9 bases fit TRBD1. The CDR3 extends over 16 amino acids. Losses at the gene ends were 6 bases for V and 2 bases for J; bases not matched to a gene: 8. Germline values: CDR1 MDHEN, CDR2 SYDVKM.

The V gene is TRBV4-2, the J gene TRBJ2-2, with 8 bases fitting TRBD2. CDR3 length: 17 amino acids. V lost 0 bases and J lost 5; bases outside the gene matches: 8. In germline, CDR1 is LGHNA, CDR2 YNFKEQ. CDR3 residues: CASSQDIREGRTGELFF. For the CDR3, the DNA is TGTGCCAGCAGCCAAGATATACGGGAGGGAAGGACCGGGGAGCTGTTTTTT.

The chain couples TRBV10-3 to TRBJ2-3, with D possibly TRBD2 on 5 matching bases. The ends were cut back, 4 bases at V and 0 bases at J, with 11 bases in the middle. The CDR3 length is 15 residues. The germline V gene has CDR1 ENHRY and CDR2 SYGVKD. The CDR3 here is CAISADLYSTDTQYF. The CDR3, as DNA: TGTGCCATCAGTGCGGACTTATATAGCACAGATACGCAGTATTTT.

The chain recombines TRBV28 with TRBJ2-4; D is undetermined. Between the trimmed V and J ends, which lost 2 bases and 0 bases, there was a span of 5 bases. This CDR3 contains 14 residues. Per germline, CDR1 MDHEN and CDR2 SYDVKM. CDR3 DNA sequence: TGTGCCAGCAGTTTACTACTAGCCAAAAACATTCAGTACTTC. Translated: CASSLLLAKNIQYF.

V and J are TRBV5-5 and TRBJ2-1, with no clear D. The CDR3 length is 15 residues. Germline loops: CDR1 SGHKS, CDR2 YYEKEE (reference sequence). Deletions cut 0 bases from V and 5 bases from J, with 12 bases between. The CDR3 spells CASSLGVPDNNEQFF. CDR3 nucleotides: TGTGCCAGCAGCTTGGGAGTTCCCGACAACAATGAGCAGTTCTTC.

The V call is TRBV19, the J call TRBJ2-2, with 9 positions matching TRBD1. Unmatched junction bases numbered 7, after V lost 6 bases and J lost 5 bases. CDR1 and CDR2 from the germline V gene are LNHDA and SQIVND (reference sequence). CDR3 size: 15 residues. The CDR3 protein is CASSKQGAGTGELFF. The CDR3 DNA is TGTGCCAGTAGCAAACAGGGGGCAGGTACCGGGGAGCTGTTTTTT.

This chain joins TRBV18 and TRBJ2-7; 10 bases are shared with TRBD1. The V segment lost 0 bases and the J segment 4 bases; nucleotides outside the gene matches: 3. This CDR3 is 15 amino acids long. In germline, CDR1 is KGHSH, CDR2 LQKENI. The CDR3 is CASSPPGQGSYEQYF. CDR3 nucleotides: TGTGCCAGCTCACCACCGGGACAGGGGTCATACGAGCAGTACTTC.

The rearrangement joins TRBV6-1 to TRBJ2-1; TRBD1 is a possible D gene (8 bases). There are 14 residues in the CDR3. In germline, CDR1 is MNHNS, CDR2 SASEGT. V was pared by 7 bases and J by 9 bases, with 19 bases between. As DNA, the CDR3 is TGTGCCAGCAAGGTACAGGGGGGGTCGAGTGAGCAGTTCTTC. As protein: CASKVQGGSSEQFF.